This is a list of T cell receptor beta chains from one sample in a study of blood T cell repertoires in COVID-19. This table comes from immunoSEQ multiplex PCR, and its TCRdb copy is limited to in-frame clones, with some not included. The sample includes 250,000 to 300,000 clones, approximately 88% of them seen just once. Sequencing used peripheral blood. These TCRs come from a woman aged 70-85 years with COVID-19, enrolled during active disease. CDR3s include the opening cysteine and the closing phenylalanine or tryptophan. Each record gives: clone size, V gene, J gene, CDR3 length, D gene, CDR3 protein, CDR3 DNA. A D gene is named only where the DNA matches it firmly. Expanded clones are given a class, and other clones once, few, many or no size at all.

NA	TRBV4-3	TRBJ2-2	15	TRBD2	CASSRRTSGAGELFF	TGCGCCAGCAGCCGGCGGACTAGCGGGGCCGGGGAGCTGTTTTTT
NA	TRBV14	TRBJ1-4	14	NA	CASSQDRVGEKLFF	TGTGCCAGCAGCCAAGATCGGGTAGGAGAAAAACTGTTTTTT
NA	TRBV11-3	TRBJ2-3	15	TRBD1	CASSLGTGGIDTQYF	TGTGCCAGCAGCTTAGGGACAGGGGGAATAGATACGCAGTATTTT
NA	TRBV28	TRBJ1-4	15	NA	CASSPYRVENEKLFF	TGTGCCAGCAGTCCATACAGGGTAGAAAATGAAAAACTGTTTTTT
NA	TRBV11-3	TRBJ2-5	15	NA	CASSLGGARSETQYF	TGTGCCAGCAGCTTGGGGGGGGCGAGGTCGGAGACCCAGTACTTC
NA	TRBV5-1	TRBJ2-3	15	TRBD2	CASSRGLAGTDTQYF	TGCGCCAGCAGCAGGGGACTAGCGGGAACAGATACGCAGTATTTT
NA	TRBV7-2	TRBJ2-1	15	NA	CASSLGAGNYNEQFF	TGTGCCAGCAGCTTAGGTGCGGGAAACTACAATGAGCAGTTCTTC
NA	TRBV15	TRBJ1-4	16	TRBD1	CATSRGPGQGNEKLFF	TGTGCCACCAGCAGAGGACCGGGACAGGGTAATGAAAAACTGTTTTTT
NA	TRBV3-1/TRBV3-2	TRBJ1-1	15	TRBD1	CASSGGTGANTEAFF	TGTGCCAGCAGCGGCGGGACAGGGGCGAACACTGAAGCTTTCTTT
few	TRBV7-3	TRBJ1-1	14	NA	CASSLRGSGTEAFF	TGTGCCAGCAGCTTACGGGGTTCGGGCACTGAAGCTTTCTTT
NA	TRBV6-1	TRBJ1-4	14	TRBD1	CASATGTGGEKLFF	TGTGCCAGCGCGACTGGGACAGGGGGTGAAAAACTGTTTTTT
NA	TRBV14	TRBJ2-5	15	NA	CASSQGWAPSLPQYF	TGTGCCAGCAGCCAAGGTTGGGCCCCGAGTTTGCCCCAGTACTTC
NA	TRBV5-4	TRBJ2-7	17	TRBD2	CASSPGTSGSSVYEQYF	TGTGCCAGCAGCCCTGGGACTAGCGGGAGTTCGGTCTACGAGCAGTACTTC
NA	TRBV5-1	TRBJ2-6	16	NA	CASSFGRGSGANVLTF	TGCGCCAGCAGCTTTGGAAGGGGCTCTGGGGCCAACGTCCTGACTTTC
NA	TRBV6-1	TRBJ1-2	13	NA	CASSEPDGGGYTF	TGTGCCAGCAGTGAGCCCGACGGCGGGGGCTACACCTTC
NA	TRBV14	TRBJ2-1	15	TRBD2	CASSQVAGGYNEQFF	TGTGCCAGCAGCCAAGTAGCGGGAGGGTACAATGAGCAGTTCTTC
NA	TRBV30	TRBJ2-2	13	NA	CAWSMGGTGELFF	TGTGCCTGGAGTATGGGGGGTACCGGGGAGCTGTTTTTT
NA	TRBV27	TRBJ1-1	13	NA	CASSLIGNTEAFF	TGTGCCAGCAGTTTAATCGGGAACACTGAAGCTTTCTTT
NA	TRBV3-1/TRBV3-2	TRBJ2-5	16	NA	CASSQQRRSAEQTQYF	TGTGCCAGCAGCCAACAACGCCGTTCAGCGGAACAGACCCAGTACTTC
NA	TRBV28	TRBJ1-2	20	TRBD1	CASTRDTSGTGTQGGYGYTF	TGTGCCAGCACCCGGGATACATCCGGGACAGGCACCCAGGGGGGCTATGGCTACACCTTC
NA	TRBV5-1	TRBJ2-1	15	NA	CASSLDAGSYNEQFF	TGCGCCAGCAGCTTGGACGCGGGATCCTACAATGAGCAGTTCTTC
many	TRBV11-3	TRBJ1-4	13	NA	CASSLVAEGKLFF	TGTGCCAGCAGCTTAGTGGCAGAGGGAAAACTGTTTTTT
NA	TRBV18	TRBJ1-5	16	NA	CASSPLGTGGNQPQHF	TGTGCCAGCTCACCTCTTGGGACTGGGGGCAATCAGCCCCAGCATTTT
NA	TRBV7-9	TRBJ2-1	15	NA	CASSFSGQGSNEQFF	TGTGCCAGCAGCTTCTCGGGACAAGGAAGCAATGAGCAGTTCTTC
NA	TRBV9	TRBJ2-7	14	NA	CASALSPTSYEQYF	TGTGCCAGTGCACTGAGCCCTACCTCCTACGAGCAGTACTTC
NA	TRBV30	TRBJ1-2	15	NA	CAWSVTRYLNYGYTF	TGTGCCTGGAGTGTAACGAGATATCTTAATTATGGCTACACCTTC
NA	TRBV18	TRBJ1-2	14	NA	CASSATQGNYGYTF	TGTGCCAGCTCAGCAACACAGGGAAACTATGGCTACACCTTC
NA	TRBV5-1	TRBJ2-1	17	TRBD2	CASSSGLAGGRHNEQFF	TGCGCCAGCAGCTCAGGACTAGCGGGAGGACGACACAATGAGCAGTTCTTC
few	TRBV6-5	TRBJ1-2	15	NA	CASSYDTTGFYGYTF	TGTGCCAGCAGTTACGATACTACAGGGTTTTATGGCTACACCTTC
NA	TRBV11-3	TRBJ2-5	14	NA	CASSLQGGSKTQYF	TGTGCCAGCAGCTTGCAGGGGGGATCGAAGACCCAGTACTTC
NA	TRBV7-4	TRBJ2-5	11	NA	CASSLSVTQYF	TGTGCCAGCAGCCTTTCGGTGACCCAGTACTTC
NA	TRBV28	TRBJ2-5	15	TRBD1	CASGLPGQGAETQYF	TGTGCCAGCGGGTTACCGGGACAGGGGGCAGAGACCCAGTACTTC
NA	TRBV4-3	TRBJ1-6	15	NA	CASSQASRGSSPLHF	TGCGCCAGCAGCCAAGCCTCTCGGGGGAGTTCACCCCTCCACTTT
NA	TRBV5-6	TRBJ1-2	18	NA	CASSILGHTTRGSDGYTF	TGTGCCAGCAGCATCTTGGGCCATACGACCAGGGGTTCGGATGGCTACACCTTC
NA	TRBV30	TRBJ2-5	12	TRBD2	CAWSGGGETQYF	TGTGCCTGGAGTGGGGGGGGAGAGACCCAGTACTTC
NA	TRBV7-9	TRBJ1-4	17	NA	CASTLGAAAATNEKLFF	TGTGCCAGCACCTTAGGGGCAGCGGCCGCAACTAATGAAAAACTGTTTTTT
once	TRBV5-5	TRBJ2-7	11	TRBD1	CASSLPGQAYF	TGTGCCAGCAGTTTGCCGGGACAGGCGTACTTC
NA	TRBV19	TRBJ1-3	15	NA	CASSTTGSSGNTIYF	TGTGCCAGTAGTACCACGGGAAGCTCTGGAAACACCATATATTTT
once	TRBV6-2/TRBV6-3	TRBJ2-5	14	NA	CASSWGGRRETQYF	TGTGCCAGCAGTTGGGGGGGGCGCAGGGAGACCCAGTACTTC
NA	TRBV5-4	TRBJ2-1	15	NA	CASSFLADSYNEQFF	TGTGCCAGCAGCTTCTTAGCTGATTCCTACAATGAGCAGTTCTTC
NA	TRBV9	TRBJ2-7	15	TRBD2	CASSVDGRRGEEQYF	TGTGCCAGCAGCGTAGATGGCCGGCGGGGGGAAGAGCAGTACTTC